The sequence of this TCR beta chain was determined in a study of CD8+ T cells in alopecia areata. For the study at large: Tofacitinib exposure lasted 6 to 18 months, followed by 6 months off drug.

The germline V gene encodes CDR1 MNHEY and CDR2 SVGAGI. Trimming at V came to 4 bases and at J to 4 bases, leaving 4 bases not matched to a gene. The CDR3 contains 14 residues. About this clone itself: The antigen is undetermined.

Described treatment: oral pan-JAK inhibitor, 5-10 mg twice daily. Lesional scalp punch biopsies and peripheral blood were collected from alopecia areata patients. Sorting of CD4+ and CD8+ T cells was performed on PBMCs. Following RNA extraction, reverse transcription yielded cDNA that acted as the sequencing template. Assay: immunoSEQ multiplex PCR; the TCRdb copy retains only in-frame clones and omits some. The sample has around 150,000 clones, about two thirds seen once; the top ten hold around 0.91%. Study conclusions and caveats: In scalp and blood, many expanded lesional clones persisted during tofacitinib.

This sequence originates from a human donor with alopecia areata. The chain has TRBV6-5 and TRBJ2-7, with 10 positions matching TRBD1. The sequenced sample was CD4+ T cells sorted from blood, obtained at week 4, from a patient treated with tofacitinib. The CDR3: CASSLGQGSYEQYF. Here the CDR3 DNA reads TGTGCCAGCAGTTTGGGACAGGGGTCATACGAGCAGTACTTC.